These 5 T cell receptor beta chains came from one sample sequenced in a study of cytomegalovirus exposure and HLA in healthy donors. The study ran its PCR with 60 Vbeta and 13 Jbeta primers. TCRdb's table, derived via immunoSEQ multiplex PCR, lists solely in-frame clones and lacks some. The sample holds about 63,000 clones; 73% are singletons and the top ten take about 5%. Sequencing input: PBMCs. The receptors here all came from a man in his fifties or sixties in good health and CMV-seronegative.

The chain is built from TRBV7-9 and TRBJ1-3, with 8 bases that match TRBD1. The length of the CDR3 is 14 residues. Germline V lookup: CDR1 SEHNR, CDR2 FQNEAQ (reference sequence). Trimming cost V 5 bases and J 4 bases; bases outside gene matches: 4. For the CDR3, the DNA is TGTGCCAGCAGCCAGACAGGGGCGGGAAACACCATATATTTT. Its protein is CASSQTGAGNTIYF.

The chain joins TRBV6-1 to TRBJ1-1, with 8 bases matching TRBD1. CDR3 length equals 14 residues. J lost 5 bases, V lost 6 bases, and 8 bases had no gene match. Germline V gene data show CDR1 as MNHNS and CDR2 as SASEGT. The CDR3: CASRMDRVLTEAFF. CDR3 coding DNA: TGTGCCAGCAGGATGGACAGGGTGTTGACTGAAGCTTTCTTT.

This clone appeared a few times. The chain combines TRBV5-4 with TRBJ2-3, with unresolved D. Per the germline V gene, CDR1 is SGHNT and CDR2 is YYREEE (reference sequence). V was pared by 2 bases and J by 0 bases, with 7 bases between. The CDR3 is 14 residues long. In DNA form, the CDR3 reads TGTGCCAGCAGCTTTTACAGCAGCACAGATACGCAGTATTTT. It is translated as CASSFYSSTDTQYF. The variable domain in full, completed from reference TRBV5-4 and TRBJ2-3, reads ETGVTQSPTHLIKTRGQQVTLRCSSQSGHNTVSWYQQALGQGPQFIFQYYREEENGRGNFPPRFSGLQFPNYSSELNVNALELDDSALYLCASSFYSSTDTQYFGPGTRLTVL.

The rearrangement uses TRBV6-1 and TRBJ1-6; D is unclear. From germline, CDR1 is MNHNS and CDR2 SASEGT. This CDR3 is 14 amino acids long. V lost 0 bases and J 13 bases, leaving 13 bases between the germline ends. The DNA for the CDR3 is TGTGCCAGCAGTGAAGCGGGTCCCAGCGGTCCCCTCCACTTT. It codes for CASSEAGPSGPLHF.

The chain couples TRBV5-1 to TRBJ1-4, with TRBD1 as a possible D gene (6 bases). The ends were cut back, 1 base at V and 4 bases at J, with 11 bases in the middle. CDR1 and CDR2 from the germline V gene are SGHRS and YFSETQ. This CDR3 is 15 amino acids long. The CDR3 DNA follows: TGCGCCAGCAGCTTGCGGGGGGCTGATAATGAAAAACTGTTTTTT. Protein product: CASSLRGADNEKLFF.